These 27 T cell receptor beta chains came from one sample sequenced in a study of control samples from healthy donors and cancer patients. The assay was immunoSEQ multiplex PCR, and TCRdb's table has in-frame clones only and misses some. The sample carries 150,000 to 200,000 clones, under 95% recorded once. The sample taken for sequencing was blood. All receptors come from a woman between 18 and 30 years old in good health.

The rearrangement uses TRBV6-5 and TRBJ1-4, with TRBD1 identical over 8 bases. Germline V lookup: CDR1 MNHEY, CDR2 SVGAGI. CDR3 length: 15 residues. Trimming took 6 bases from V and 5 from J; bases not matched to a gene: 8. The CDR3 nucleotides read TGTGCCAGCAGCTACAGGGGGTTGGGGAATGAAAAACTGTTTTTT. This codes for CASSYRGLGNEKLFF.

V and J are TRBV11-3 and TRBJ2-1; TRBD2 matches 7 bases. CDR1 SGHNT and CDR2 YENEEA come from the germline V gene. The trim removed 3 bases at V and 5 bases at J, leaving 4 bases unmatched. CDR3 length: 14 amino acids. The CDR3 DNA is TGTGCCAGCAGCTTCAGCGGGGAGAACAATGAGCAGTTCTTC. Protein: CASSFSGENNEQFF. Full variable domain (outside the CDR3, taken from reference TRBV11-3 and TRBJ2-1): EAGVVQSPRYKIIEKKQPVAFWCNPISGHNTLYWYLQNLGQGPELLIRYENEEAVDDSQLPKDRFSAERLKGVDSTLKIQPAELGDSAVYLCASSFSGENNEQFFGPGTRLTVL.

The V gene is TRBV20-1, the J gene TRBJ2-7; no firm D call. Germline lookup yields CDR1 DFQATT and CDR2 SNEGSKA (reference sequence). The length of the CDR3 is 11 residues. Trimming took off 7 bases at V and 2 bases at J, with 9 bases between the two ends. CDR3 bases: TGCAGTGGAGGCGGTACCTACGAGCAGTACTTC. The encoded protein is CSGGGTYEQYF.

The genes are TRBV7-6 and TRBJ1-2; TRBD1 might be the D (6 bases). With 6 bases removed from V and 4 bases from J, the gap between germline ends came to 24 bases. The CDR3 loop spans 17 amino acids. CDR1 and CDR2 from the germline V gene are SGHVS and FNYEAQ. The CDR3 DNA is TGTGCCAGCAGTTCGAGCGGGGGGGCAGGAGCCTCCTATGGCTACACCTTC. This gives the protein CASSSSGGAGASYGYTF.

The rearrangement uses TRBV29-1 and TRBJ2-5; the match to TRBD1 covers 8 bases. The germline CDR1 and CDR2 sequences are SQVTM and ANQGSEA. The length of the CDR3 is 14 residues. The V gene end was trimmed by 2 bases and the J gene end by 1 base; junction bases not matched to a gene: 3. The DNA for the CDR3 is TGCAGCGTTGAATTAGGACAGGGCCAAGAGACCCAGTACTTC. Protein product: CSVELGQGQETQYF. The full variable domain, in which reference TRBV29-1 and TRBJ2-5 provide the parts outside the CDR3, is SAVISQKPSRDICQRGTSLTIQCQVDSQVTMMFWYRQQPGQSLTLIATANQGSEATYESGFVIDKFPISRPNLTFSTLTVSNMSPEDSSIYLCSVELGQGQETQYFGPGTRLLVL.

This clone was picked up one time. The rearrangement uses TRBV27 and TRBJ1-5; D possibly corresponds to TRBD1 (5 bases). There are 13 residues in the CDR3. Germline V lookup: CDR1 MNHEY, CDR2 SMNVEV (reference sequence). Trimming stripped 8 bases from V and 5 bases from J, with 13 bases between. CDR3 loop: CASLGGTDQPQHF. The CDR3 DNA sequence: TGTGCCAGCCTGGGGGGGACGGATCAGCCCCAGCATTTT.

The chain uses TRBV5-1 and TRBJ1-1; no clear D. Germline CDR1 is SGHRS and CDR2 is YFSETQ. Trimming stripped 0 bases from V and 7 bases from J, with 19 bases between. This CDR3 spans 16 amino acids. The CDR3 loop reads CASSLGSQSSGYEAFF. DNA of the CDR3: TGCGCCAGCAGCTTGGGATCCCAGAGCAGCGGGTATGAAGCTTTCTTT. Together with reference TRBV5-1 and TRBJ1-1, the CDR3 gives the full variable domain: KAGVTQTPRYLIKTRGQQVTLSCSPISGHRSVSWYQQTPGQGLQFLFEYFSETQRNKGNFPGRFSGRQFSNSRSEMNVSTLELGDSALYLCASSLGSQSSGYEAFFGQGTRLTVV.

The rearrangement uses TRBV6-4 and TRBJ1-2, with D uncertain. Deletions cut 5 bases from V and 4 bases from J, with 14 bases between. CDR1 MRHNA and CDR2 SNTAGT come from the germline V gene. The CDR3 loop spans 14 amino acids. CDR3 protein: CASSWAVGSYGYTF. Written as DNA, the CDR3 is TGTGCCAGCAGTTGGGCCGTGGGCAGCTATGGCTACACCTTC.

The chain is built from TRBV7-6 and TRBJ2-7, with D unclear. This CDR3 has 15 amino acids. CDR1 is SGHVS and CDR2 is FNYEAQ in the germline V gene. V lost 1 base, J lost 2 bases, and 12 bases lay in between. CDR3: CASSLEGMGTYEQYF. CDR3 in DNA: TGTGCCAGCAGCTTAGAAGGGATGGGGACCTACGAGCAGTACTTC. Looking up the rest from reference TRBV7-6 and TRBJ2-7 gives the full variable domain: GAGVSQSPRYKVTKRGQDVALRCDPISGHVSLYWYRQALGQGPEFLTYFNYEAQQDKSGLPNDRFSAERPEGSISTLTIQRTEQRDSAMYRCASSLEGMGTYEQYFGPGTRLTVT.

The CDR3 region is CASSLEGSPAYEQYF. CDR3 sequence (DNA): TGCGCCAGCAGCTTGGAAGGCAGCCCAGCCTACGAGCAGTACTTC. The chain links TRBV5-1 to TRBJ2-7; D gene uncertain. Germline V gene lookup returns CDR1 SGHRS and CDR2 YFSETQ. The CDR3 has 15 residues. V shed 0 bases and J shed 2 bases, with 12 bases lying between them.

This sequence joins TRBV10-3 and TRBJ1-2; TRBD1 might be the D (5 bases). This CDR3 region has 13 residues. V was clipped by 7 bases and J by 2 bases, with 11 bases between them. Looked up from germline, CDR1 is ENHRY and CDR2 is SYGVKD. The CDR3 reads CAITRDRNYGYTF. The DNA for the CDR3 is TGTGCCATCACCCGGGACCGCAACTATGGCTACACCTTC.

The rearrangement links TRBV14 to TRBJ2-5; tentatively, D is TRBD1 (6 bases). Germline assignment: CDR1 SGHDN and CDR2 FVKESK. CDR3 length: 16 residues. The V end was cut by 4 bases, the J end by 5 bases, with 20 bases between. The chain's CDR3 is CASSRKGTGRWETQYF. Written as DNA, the CDR3 is TGTGCCAGCAGCCGAAAGGGAACAGGGCGATGGGAGACCCAGTACTTC.

V and J are TRBV10-3 and TRBJ1-1; the match to TRBD1 covers 7 bases. This CDR3 has 14 residues. V was clipped by 7 bases and J by 1 base; unmatched bases: 6. The germline CDR1 and CDR2 sequences are ENHRY and SYGVKD. CDR3 sequence: CAITQDRTNTEAFF. CDR3 nucleotides: TGTGCCATCACCCAGGACAGGACGAACACTGAAGCTTTCTTT.

This sequence joins TRBV20-1 and TRBJ2-5; D is ambiguous. Germline CDR1 DFQATT, CDR2 SNEGSKA (reference sequence). The length of the CDR3 is 9 residues. Trimming took off 8 bases at V and 7 bases at J, with 8 bases between the two ends. The CDR3 DNA reads TGCAGTCTCCCGGGGACCCAGTACTTC. Its translation is CSLPGTQYF.

V gene TRBV4-1 combines with J gene TRBJ1-3, with no clear D. Trimming stripped 3 bases from V and 1 base from J, with 16 bases between. This CDR3 comprises 17 residues. CDR1 and CDR2 (germline): MGHRA, YSYEKL. CDR3 coding DNA: TGCGCCAGCAGCCAGGTCGCGGGGTTTACATCTGGAAACACCATATATTTT. It translates to CASSQVAGFTSGNTIYF.

This clone was found once. The CDR3 DNA reads TGTGCCAGCAGCGTAGCGCCCCCCCACCTCGGCACAGATACGCAGTATTTT. It is translated as CASSVAPPHLGTDTQYF. The chain has TRBV9 and TRBJ2-3; D is undetermined. Germline CDR1 is SGDLS and CDR2 is YYNGEE. This CDR3 is built from 17 residues. Trimming removed 0 bases from V and 1 base from J, with 15 bases in between.

This sequence joins TRBV6-5 and TRBJ1-2; 10 positions match TRBD1. Trimming took 4 bases from V and 7 from J; bases not matched to a gene: 9. CDR3 length: 15 amino acids. CDR1 MNHEY and CDR2 SVGAGI come from the germline V gene. The CDR3 loop is CASSSLDRGQGGYTF. The CDR3 nucleotides read TGTGCCAGCAGTTCCTTAGACAGGGGGCAAGGTGGCTACACCTTC.

The gene calls are TRBV3-1 (or the pseudogene TRBV3-2) and TRBJ2-7; either TRBD1 or TRBD2 may fit D (6 bases each). CDR1 is LGHDT and CDR2 is YNNKEL in the germline V gene (reference sequence). The V and J ends lost 4 bases and 6 bases respectively, with 16 bases between them. The CDR3 contains 14 residues. The CDR3 spells CASSPGDRRGEQYF. CDR3 in DNA: TGTGCCAGCAGCCCAGGGGATCGGAGGGGCGAGCAGTACTTC.

The chain carries TRBV6-6 and TRBJ1-1, with a weak D call TRBD1 (6 bases). V was trimmed by 10 bases and J by 1 base, leaving 22 bases between them. This CDR3 region has 16 residues. Germline CDR1 and CDR2: MNHNY and SVGAGI (reference sequence). The CDR3 DNA sequence: TGTGCCACCCGAGACCAAAGCGGGGGACAGAACACTGAAGCTTTCTTT. Protein sequence: CATRDQSGGQNTEAFF.

The rearrangement links TRBV2 to TRBJ2-3, with D unresolved. This CDR3 has 12 amino acids. Germline-derived CDR1 and CDR2 are SNHLY and FYNNEI. V dropped 7 bases and J dropped 6 bases, with 11 bases sitting between them. CDR3 DNA sequence: TGTGCCAGCACCCAAAACGGGGATACGCAGTATTTT. Protein sequence: CASTQNGDTQYF.

The count of this clone is one. V usage is TRBV7-9 and J usage is TRBJ2-1; D assignment may be TRBD1 or TRBD2 (5 bases each). CDR3 length: 15 residues. Germline lookup yields CDR1 SEHNR and CDR2 FQNEAQ (reference sequence). Trimming pared 5 bases from V and 3 bases from J, leaving 14 bases between. CDR3 sequence reads: CASSPMGENYNEQFF. The CDR3 DNA reads TGTGCCAGCAGCCCTATGGGGGAGAACTACAATGAGCAGTTCTTC.

V gene TRBV5-4 combines with J gene TRBJ1-1; D unclear. Trimming cost V 1 base and J 0 bases, with 4 bases left between them. Germline lookup yields CDR1 SGHNT and CDR2 YYREEE (reference sequence). This CDR3 spans 13 amino acids. Written as DNA, the CDR3 is TGTGCCAGCAGCTTGACGTTGAACACTGAAGCTTTCTTT. This translates into CASSLTLNTEAFF.

The chain joins TRBV28 to TRBJ2-1; 7 bases fit TRBD1. The CDR3 contains 13 residues. With 10 bases clipped from V and 4 bases from J, the junction kept 7 bases outside the gene matches. From germline, CDR1 is MDHEN and CDR2 SYDVKM. CDR3: CATYRTGYNEQFF. The CDR3, as DNA: TGTGCCACCTACCGGACAGGATACAATGAGCAGTTCTTC.

The genes are TRBV12-3 or TRBV12-4 and TRBJ2-1; tentative D call: TRBD2 (6 bases). The CDR3 runs to 12 residues. V dropped 7 bases and J dropped 8 bases, with 12 bases sitting between them. CDR3 coding DNA: TGTGCCAGCACCCCCTCGGGGGATGAGCAGTTCTTC. This encodes CASTPSGDEQFF.

J is TRBJ2-7 and V is TRBV13, with TRBD1 matching 8 bases. The CDR3 sequence is 14 residues long. Per germline, CDR1 PRHDT and CDR2 FYEKMQ (reference sequence). J lost 2 bases, V lost 0 bases, and 0 bases had no gene match. The CDR3 loop reads CASSLGQGAYEQYF. The CDR3 region has the DNA TGTGCCAGCAGCTTAGGACAGGGGGCCTACGAGCAGTACTTC.

This chain joins TRBV10-3 and TRBJ1-1; no definite D call. CDR1 is ENHRY, CDR2 SYGVKD, per germline. This CDR3 is built from 15 residues. Trimming shortened V by 2 bases and J by 3 bases, and 13 bases separated the two germline ends. CDR3 residues: CAISEKEDAHTEAFF. CDR3 in DNA: TGTGCCATCAGTGAGAAGGAGGATGCCCACACTGAAGCTTTCTTT.

CDR3 sequence reads: CASSLTGDTEAFF. As DNA, the CDR3 is TGTGCCAGCAGCCTGACAGGGGACACTGAAGCTTTCTTT. The V call is TRBV12-3 or TRBV12-4, the J call TRBJ1-1, with 8 bases that match TRBD1. CDR3 length: 13 amino acids. V lost 6 bases, J lost 3 bases, and 3 bases stayed unmatched.